This is a list of T cell receptor beta chains from one sample in a study of cytomegalovirus exposure and HLA in healthy donors. Measured with immunoSEQ multiplex PCR; TCRdb has only the in-frame clones, and not every one. This table has nearly 110,000 clones, 82% appearing once. Sequenced material: PBMCs. These receptors all come from a young man in good health and CMV-seropositive. CDR3s include the opening cysteine and the closing phenylalanine or tryptophan. The D gene is left open where the match is weak. Only part of the rows carry a size: once, few, many, or a class if the clone is expanded.

clone_size	v_call	j_call	d_call	cdr3_aa
few	TRBV5-6	TRBJ2-5	TRBD2	CASSGTSGAPTQYF
NA	TRBV2	TRBJ2-3	NA	CASSEELAHTDTQYF
NA	TRBV5-1	TRBJ2-2	NA	CASRAGATTNTGELFF
once	TRBV6-4	TRBJ2-1	NA	CASSAGDLFGEQFF
NA	TRBV2	TRBJ1-3	NA	CASRTGGNTIYF
NA	TRBV7-9	TRBJ2-1	TRBD2	CASSRGTSGVLTYNEQFF
once	TRBV7-9	TRBJ1-2	NA	CASSPSPGQGNGYTF
NA	TRBV18	TRBJ2-5	NA	CASSRAEEETQYF
NA	TRBV5-1	TRBJ2-3	NA	CASSTGTLTDTQYF
NA	TRBV7-8	TRBJ2-1	NA	CASSPTRQGGGEQFF
NA	TRBV30	TRBJ1-4	NA	CAWSGALTNEKLFF
NA	TRBV6-1	TRBJ2-7	TRBD1	CASSKRQGPYEQYF
NA	TRBV11-2	TRBJ2-3	TRBD2	CASSRREEPSTDTQYF
NA	TRBV9	TRBJ2-7	TRBD2	CASSPRGGNYEQYF
NA	TRBV4-1	TRBJ2-7	NA	CASSQLGAYEQYF
NA	TRBV5-5	TRBJ2-7	NA	CASSSSPGGTVNYEQYF
NA	TRBV6-5	TRBJ1-2	TRBD1	CASRKEGASFYGYTF
NA	TRBV6-1	TRBJ2-3	TRBD2	CASSEYSGGADTQYF
NA	TRBV18	TRBJ2-6	NA	CASSPTQGPGANVLTF
NA	TRBV6-6	TRBJ1-2	NA	CASSGGQRPYGYTF
few	TRBV19	TRBJ2-7	NA	CASSIVSFRGALAHEQYF
NA	TRBV7-2	TRBJ2-1	NA	CASSLGRGLGNEQFF
NA	TRBV5-1	TRBJ1-4	TRBD1	CASSQTGGAGVEKLFF
NA	TRBV6-4	TRBJ1-6	NA	CASSDNGLYNSPLHF
NA	TRBV29-1	TRBJ2-1	TRBD2	CSVEGVAGFYNEQFF
NA	TRBV15	TRBJ1-5	NA	CATSRDMSASQPQHF
NA	TRBV6-4	TRBJ1-6	TRBD1	CASSVQGANSPLHF
NA	TRBV6-4	TRBJ2-2	NA	CASSVRVNTGELFF
NA	TRBV19	TRBJ2-7	NA	CASSRARFYEQYF
NA	TRBV2	TRBJ2-7	NA	CASSEAGGTPYEQYF
NA	TRBV1	TRBJ1-2	NA	CTSSQDYRGCGYTF
NA	TRBV10-3	TRBJ2-5	TRBD2	CAISVTSGGQETQYF
NA	TRBV9	TRBJ2-1	NA	CASSVGVSQWDNEQFF